These 31 T cell receptor beta chains came from one sample sequenced in a study of blood T cell repertoires in COVID-19. The table came from immunoSEQ multiplex PCR; TCRdb's copy has only in-frame clones and leaves some out. Here the sample spans more than 250,000 clones, approximately 88% being singletons. Sequenced material: PBMCs or T cells enriched from blood (not recorded which). All receptors derive from a woman in her thirties or forties with acute COVID-19.

The genes are TRBV19 and TRBJ1-4, with unresolved D. The germline gives CDR1 LNHDA, CDR2 SQIVND (reference sequence). The CDR3 has 15 residues. V was pared by 5 bases and J by 4 bases, with 14 bases between. CDR3 sequence (DNA): TGTGCCAGTAGTGGAATAGGGAGCCTTAATGAAAAACTGTTTTTT. Protein product: CASSGIGSLNEKLFF.

The rearrangement uses TRBV9 and TRBJ1-2, with D hard to call. The CDR3 has 13 amino acids. Germline V CDR1 and CDR2: SGDLS, YYNGEE. The V end was cut by 0 bases, the J end by 8 bases, with 11 bases between. CDR3 region: CASSVGEGQGYTF. As DNA, the CDR3 is TGTGCCAGCAGCGTAGGTGAGGGCCAGGGCTACACCTTC.

The chain couples TRBV18 to TRBJ1-5; TRBD1 aligns across 8 bases. The trim removed 2 bases at V and 2 bases at J, leaving 2 bases unmatched. The CDR3 contains 15 residues. From germline, CDR1 is KGHSH and CDR2 LQKENI. CDR3 amino acids: CASSPKDRGNQPQHF. The CDR3 DNA reads TGTGCCAGCTCACCAAAGGACAGGGGCAATCAGCCCCAGCATTTT.

The J gene is TRBJ2-1, the V gene TRBV6-5; 7 nucleotides match TRBD2. The CDR3 has 14 amino acids. V lost 6 bases to trimming and J lost 6 bases; unmatched junction nucleotides: 8. CDR1 is MNHEY and CDR2 is SVGAGI in the germline V gene. CDR3 amino acids: CASSLGGVINEQFF. The CDR3 DNA reads as TGTGCCAGCAGCTTGGGGGGGGTTATCAATGAGCAGTTCTTC.

V usage is TRBV2 and J usage is TRBJ1-3; 11 bases line up with TRBD1. J was trimmed by 0 bases and V by 3 bases; bases with no gene match: 1. This CDR3 is built from 16 residues. Per germline, CDR1 SNHLY and CDR2 FYNNEI. CDR3 DNA: TGTGCCAGCAGTGAGGGACAGGGGGTCTCTGGAAACACCATATATTTT. It codes for CASSEGQGVSGNTIYF.

This CDR3 reads CASSQEGLAANTGELFF. The CDR3 DNA follows: TGTGCCAGCAGCCAAGAGGGTTTAGCGGCGAACACCGGGGAGCTGTTTTTT. The chain uses TRBV4-2 and TRBJ2-2, with a weak D call TRBD2 (6 bases). This CDR3 contains 17 residues. V lost 0 bases to trimming and J lost 0 bases, with 11 bases between them. Germline lookup yields CDR1 LGHNA and CDR2 YNFKEQ.

This sequence joins TRBV11-3 and TRBJ1-1; D uncertain. Trimming cost V 1 base and J 3 bases, with 6 bases left between them. CDR3 length equals 13 residues. In germline, CDR1 is SGHNT, CDR2 YENEEA. Written as DNA, the CDR3 is TGTGCCAGCAGCTTAGGGGAGGACACTGAAGCTTTCTTT. Amino acid sequence: CASSLGEDTEAFF.

This chain joins TRBV28 and TRBJ1-1; D is ambiguous. V was cut by 7 bases and J by 1 base, with 13 bases left in between. CDR1 is MDHEN, CDR2 SYDVKM, per germline. There are 14 residues in the CDR3. CDR3 residues: CASTHSGENTEAFF. The CDR3 region has the DNA TGTGCCAGCACCCATTCGGGAGAGAACACTGAAGCTTTCTTT.

In its sample, this clone was seen many times. This sequence joins TRBV7-6 and TRBJ2-7; maybe TRBD1 (6 bases). This CDR3 has 12 residues. Trimming stripped 4 bases from V and 3 bases from J, with 7 bases between. Per the germline V gene, CDR1 is SGHVS and CDR2 is FNYEAQ. CDR3 residues: CASSSTGYEQYF. DNA for the CDR3: TGTGCCAGCAGCTCGACAGGCTACGAGCAGTACTTC.

This clone was found once. This rearrangement joins TRBV7-9 to TRBJ1-1, with TRBD1 as a possible D gene (5 bases). Trimming left V 1 base short and J 6 bases short, with 15 bases between. CDR1 and CDR2 from the germline V gene are SEHNR and FQNEAQ (reference sequence). The CDR3 loop spans 15 amino acids. The CDR3 DNA sequence: TGTGCCAGCAGCTTAGTTTTGGGGGGGTTGCCTGAAGCTTTCTTT. Amino acid sequence: CASSLVLGGLPEAFF.

In this sample, this clone turned up once. The chain has TRBV6-2 or TRBV6-3 and TRBJ1-2, with D uncertain. Deletions cut 0 bases from V and 7 bases from J, with 12 bases between. CDR3 length: 14 residues. The germline V gene has CDR1 MNHEY and CDR2 SVGEGT. The CDR3 DNA follows: TGTGCCAGCAGTTACTCAGAGGGCGCAAGTGGCTACACCTTC. Its protein product is CASSYSEGASGYTF.

The chain couples TRBV6-5 to TRBJ1-5; possible D gene TRBD1, 5 bases. The CDR3 has 14 residues. From germline, CDR1 is MNHEY and CDR2 SVGAGI. The V gene lost 0 bases and the J gene lost 6 bases, with 9 bases spanning the gap. This chain's CDR3 is CASSYSGRGQPQHF. The DNA for the CDR3 is TGTGCCAGCAGTTACTCAGGGAGGGGTCAGCCCCAGCATTTT.

This sequence joins TRBV18 and TRBJ1-5; 9 positions agree with TRBD1. J lost 5 bases, V lost 4 bases, and 9 bases had no gene match. This CDR3 region has 16 residues. Germline loops: CDR1 KGHSH, CDR2 LQKENI. CDR3 bases: TGTGCCAGCTCACTTTATGAGGACAGGGGTTATCAGCCCCAGCATTTT. Protein product: CASSLYEDRGYQPQHF.

The rearrangement links TRBV28 to TRBJ1-4; D gene unclear. This CDR3 is 15 amino acids long. Germline assignment: CDR1 MDHEN and CDR2 SYDVKM. V dropped 2 bases and J dropped 5 bases, with 12 bases sitting between them. This CDR3 reads CASSLEGLANEKLFF. The CDR3 region has the DNA TGTGCCAGCAGTTTAGAGGGTCTCGCGAATGAAAAACTGTTTTTT.

The chain combines TRBV27 with TRBJ2-5; D unresolved. Germline CDR1 MNHEY, CDR2 SMNVEV (reference sequence). V was shortened by 1 base and J by 5 bases, with 14 bases between the two germline ends. This CDR3 is built from 15 residues. CDR3 nucleotides: TGTGCCAGCAGTTTATTTGGGCCCCTCGAGGAGACCCAGTACTTC. Amino acids: CASSLFGPLEETQYF.

The rearrangement links TRBV7-2 to TRBJ1-2, with 9 nucleotides matching TRBD1. CDR3 length: 12 amino acids. With 5 bases clipped from V and 8 bases from J, the junction kept 3 bases outside the gene matches. Germline loops: CDR1 SGHTA, CDR2 FQGNSA. CDR3 in amino acids: CASSRDRDGYTF. CDR3 in DNA: TGTGCCAGCAGCCGGGACAGGGACGGCTACACCTTC.

The CDR3 DNA is TGCGCCAGCAGCCTCCCCTCCGCGGGAGGTGAGACCCAGTACTTC. This gives the protein CASSLPSAGGETQYF. The chain employs TRBV5-1 and TRBJ2-5, with 8 nucleotides matching TRBD2. The germline CDR1 and CDR2 sequences are SGHRS and YFSETQ. This CDR3 is 15 amino acids long. The V segment lost 4 bases and the J segment 5 bases; nucleotides outside the gene matches: 10. Variable domain in full (rest from reference TRBV5-1 and TRBJ2-5): KAGVTQTPRYLIKTRGQQVTLSCSPISGHRSVSWYQQTPGQGLQFLFEYFSETQRNKGNFPGRFSGRQFSNSRSEMNVSTLELGDSALYLCASSLPSAGGETQYFGPGTRLLVL.

J is TRBJ1-2 and V is TRBV19, with 10 bases identical to TRBD1. J lost 6 bases, V lost 9 bases, and 19 bases had no gene match. Per the germline V gene, CDR1 is LNHDA and CDR2 is SQIVND (reference sequence). The CDR3 covers 17 residues. This chain's CDR3 is CASRAVHRDRGIHGYTF. The CDR3 nucleotides are TGTGCCAGCCGGGCCGTCCACCGGGACAGGGGTATTCATGGCTACACCTTC.

V usage is TRBV12-5 and J usage is TRBJ2-3, with D perhaps matching TRBD2 (5 bases). CDR3 size: 12 residues. The V end was cut by 6 bases, the J end by 5 bases, with 9 bases between. CDR1 is LGHNT and CDR2 is FRNRAP in the germline V gene. The CDR3 DNA reads TGTGCTAGTGGAATCCGGGGAGATACGCAGTATTTT. This translates into CASGIRGDTQYF.

The chain links TRBV5-5 to TRBJ1-6; D gene uncertain. V was clipped by 0 bases and J by 12 bases, with 16 bases between them. This CDR3 has 15 amino acids. Looked up from germline, CDR1 is SGHKS and CDR2 is YYEKEE (reference sequence). CDR3 bases: TGTGCCAGCAGCTTGGATCGGTTGTCCTCCCAACCCCTCCACTTT. This encodes CASSLDRLSSQPLHF.

The J gene is TRBJ2-1, the V gene TRBV24-1; perhaps TRBD1 as D (6 bases). The germline CDR1 and CDR2 sequences are KGHDR and SFDVKD. V shed 0 bases and J shed 0 bases, with 20 bases lying between them. The CDR3 is 20 amino acids. CDR3 in DNA: TGTGCCACCAGTGATTTGCAGGGGAAGAGGGACCGCCACTCCTACAATGAGCAGTTCTTC. Translating gives CATSDLQGKRDRHSYNEQFF.

This sequence joins TRBV21-1 and TRBJ2-1; the table's D gene call, TRBD2, was not cross checked with the DNA. TRBV21-1 is shown as a pseudogene. The CDR3 has 19 residues. CDR3 nucleotide sequence: TGTGCCAGCAGCAAAGTAGCGGGTGTAGCCGGGAGTGCCTACAATGAGCAGTTCTTC. Encoded protein: CASSKVAGVAGSAYNEQFF.

This chain uses TRBV19 with TRBJ1-1; TRBD1 might be the D (6 bases). The CDR3 has 15 residues. Germline CDR1 reads LNHDA; CDR2 reads SQIVND (reference sequence). Deletions cut 6 bases from V and 1 base from J, with 15 bases between. The CDR3 region has the DNA TGTGCCAGTAGCCTACCTACGACAGGGAACACTGAAGCTTTCTTT. It yields the protein CASSLPTTGNTEAFF.

The chain is built from TRBV7-8 and TRBJ1-5; 7 bases align to TRBD1. The CDR3 covers 16 residues. Germline CDR1 is SGHVS and CDR2 is FQNEAQ. V lost 5 bases and J lost 5; bases outside the gene matches: 12. In nucleotides, the CDR3 is TGTGCCAGCAGCGCGAGACAGGGATGGGGAGATCAGCCCCAGCATTTT. Translated, it gives CASSARQGWGDQPQHF.

In the case of this clone: One end of the junction is discordant with germline, which a read error may explain. This sequence joins TRBV5-6 and TRBJ2-3, with D perhaps TRBD2 (5 bases). The CDR3 contains 11 residues. Germline V gene lookup returns CDR1 SGHDT and CDR2 YYEEEE. The CDR3 protein is CASSLGVAQIF. For the CDR3, the DNA is TGTGCCAGCAGCTTGGGGGTAGCGCAGATTTTT.

The V gene is TRBV11-2, the J gene TRBJ1-5; D is perhaps TRBD1 (5 bases). V was trimmed by 4 bases and J by 3 bases, leaving 13 bases between them. CDR3 length equals 15 residues. Looked up from germline, CDR1 is SGHAT and CDR2 is FQNNGV. CDR3 bases: TGTGCCAGCAGCTCCCATGGGGGGTCCAATCAGCCCCAGCATTTT. The encoded protein is CASSSHGGSNQPQHF.

The chain uses TRBV28 and TRBJ1-1; weak D call: TRBD1 (6 bases). CDR3 length: 15 residues. Germline V gives CDR1 MDHEN, CDR2 SYDVKM. The V and J ends lost 3 bases and 0 bases respectively, with 11 bases between them. The CDR3 loop is CASSFTDRLNTEAFF. DNA for the CDR3: TGTGCCAGCAGTTTTACCGACAGGTTGAACACTGAAGCTTTCTTT.

The rearrangement uses TRBV7-9 and TRBJ1-1; D uncertain. V was cut by 3 bases and J by 1 base, with 12 bases left in between. Germline values: CDR1 SEHNR, CDR2 FQNEAQ (reference sequence). The CDR3 is made up of 15 amino acids. CDR3 sequence reads: CASSFPGISNTEAFF. CDR3 bases: TGTGCCAGCAGCTTTCCCGGGATATCGAACACTGAAGCTTTCTTT.

The rearrangement uses TRBV30 and TRBJ1-5; D is uncertain. The CDR3 runs 12 residues. Germline V gene data show CDR1 as GTSNPN and CDR2 as SVGIG (reference sequence). Trimming cost V 2 bases and J 4 bases, with 6 bases left between them. The CDR3 loop reads CAWSIMNQPQHF. CDR3 in DNA: TGTGCCTGGAGTATTATGAATCAGCCCCAGCATTTT.

V and J are TRBV12-3 or TRBV12-4 and TRBJ2-7; D gene uncertain. There are 12 residues in the CDR3. With 6 bases removed from V and 6 bases from J, the gap between germline ends came to 12 bases. The CDR3 protein is CASSSSSTEQYV. CDR3 coding DNA: TGTGCCAGCAGCTCCAGTAGCACCGAGCAGTACGTC.

V is TRBV5-5 and J is TRBJ2-3, with a possible D match to TRBD1 (6 bases). The CDR3 totals 14 residues. Between the trimmed V and J ends, which lost 5 bases and 6 bases, there was a span of 16 bases. CDR1 is SGHKS, CDR2 YYEKEE, per germline (reference sequence). The CDR3 is CASRQSGASDTQYF. DNA of the CDR3: TGTGCCAGCAGGCAGTCAGGGGCTTCGGATACGCAGTATTTT.